This T cell receptor beta chain was recorded in a study of regulatory T cells in long-lasting Graves disease. Study context: Less than 3 months of antithyroid drugs had been taken by newly diagnosed Graves' patients. Overall study findings and caveats: Reduced TCR diversity was observed in persistent Graves' patients versus newly diagnosed patients.

Trimming cost V 5 bases and J 2 bases, with 18 bases left between them. Germline V gives CDR1 SGHAT, CDR2 FQNNGV. This CDR3 spans 17 amino acids. This clonotype was counted ten times or more. Its antigen is still unknown. This sample's time point: newly diagnosed GD, antithyroid drugs for less than 3 months. With RNA extracted from PBMCs as input, the TCR library was made. TCR beta libraries were built with iRepertoire HTBI primers and Arm-PCR of CDR3 regions. One entry per CDR3 protein, called by TCRdb with MiXCR from the multiplex PCR reads. The table records around 450,000 distinct CDR3 sequences, 14% to 15% of them present only once. These data also formed part of another study, on T cells in Graves' hyperthyroidism and ophthalmopathy. In that study: Blood samples included most of the expanded thyroid clonotypes exceeding 0.001.

This receptor was obtained from a woman aged 40 to 50 with Graves disease. The sample consisted of peripheral blood mononuclear cells (PBMCs), taken at new diagnosis, from a patient treated with antithyroid drugs. The rearrangement links TRBV11-2 to TRBJ2-2; D perhaps matches TRBD1 (6 bases). CDR3 residues: CASSPDRWQANTGELFF. In DNA form, the CDR3 reads TGTGCCAGCAGCCCAGACAGGTGGCAGGCTAACACCGGGGAGCTGTTTTTT.